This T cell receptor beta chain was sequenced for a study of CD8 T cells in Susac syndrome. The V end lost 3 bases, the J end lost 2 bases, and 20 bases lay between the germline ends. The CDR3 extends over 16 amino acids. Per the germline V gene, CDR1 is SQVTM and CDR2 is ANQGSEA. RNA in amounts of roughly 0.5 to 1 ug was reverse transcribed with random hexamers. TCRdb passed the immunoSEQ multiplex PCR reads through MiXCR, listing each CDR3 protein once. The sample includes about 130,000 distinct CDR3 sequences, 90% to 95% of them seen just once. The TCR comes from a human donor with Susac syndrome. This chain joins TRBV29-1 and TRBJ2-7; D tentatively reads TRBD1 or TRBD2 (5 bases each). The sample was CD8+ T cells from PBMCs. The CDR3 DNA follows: TGCAGCGTTGATCGGGCAGGACAAAGCGGAACCTACGAGCAGTACTTC. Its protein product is CSVDRAGQSGTYEQYF.